This T cell receptor beta chain was retrieved from a study of tumor-infiltrating lymphocytes in primary liver carcinoma. Study-level information: Patients comprised men and women whose ages fell between 30 and 69 years.

RNA and DNA were co-extracted from about 19-30 mg of unsorted bulk tissue. Those sampled were patients whose primary liver carcinoma was treated by surgical resection. TCR beta cDNA came from about 500 ng total RNA, primed with a constant-region primer. The TCR beta library was amplified through three nested multiplex PCR rounds in a modified ARM-PCR procedure. Each of the first two PCR rounds ran roughly 9 cycles with TRBV1-TRBV30 forward and C-beta reverse primers. TCRdb independently ran MiXCR on the multiplex PCR reads; one entry per CDR3 protein. The profile shows 95,000 to 150,000 distinct CDR3 sequences, approximately 70% of them singletons. Details on this clonotype: One junction end does not reproduce the germline sequence, and a read error may be involved.

The length of the CDR3 is 13 residues. Germline V lookup: CDR1 SGHNT, CDR2 YENEEA. The TCR was taken from a woman aged 55-75 years with primary liver carcinoma and hepatitis B virus infection. This rearrangement joins TRBV11-3 to TRBJ2-1; the D gene could be TRBD1 or TRBD2 (5 bases each). The sample taken for sequencing was liver tumor tissue from sampling region 1. Subset defined: tumor region T1, superior pole. The CDR3 DNA follows: TGTGCCAGCAGTGCTGGGGGTTACAATGAGCATTTCTTC. This encodes CASSAGGYNEHFF. Drawing the rest from reference TRBV11-3 and TRBJ2-1, the complete variable domain is EAGVVQSPRYKIIEKKQPVAFWCNPISGHNTLYWYLQNLGQGPELLIRYENEEAVDDSQLPKDRFSAERLKGVDSTLKIQPAELGDSAVYLCASSAGGYNEHFFGPGTRLTVL.